This paragraph reports one T cell receptor beta chain. Its specificity is unknown. This record comes from a study of PD-1 blockade in classical Hodgkin lymphoma. Study observations and caveats: What drove the repertoire differences, possibly disease activity or prior therapy, has not been defined.

Time point noted: newly diagnosed, previously untreated cHL patient sample. Researchers used magnetic negative selection to pull out pure CD4+ T cells from thawed PBMCs. Only in-frame clones appear in the TCRdb table, and some are missing; sequencing was by immunoSEQ multiplex PCR. The data contain fewer than 20,000 clones, approximately 90% of them singletons. Sample: CD4+ T cells from blood. This clonotype was obtained from a human donor with classical Hodgkin lymphoma.

The CDR3 DNA reads TGTGCCTGGAGTGATCTTTCCGGGACAGGTTCCTACGAGCAGTACTTC. This translates into CAWSDLSGTGSYEQYF. This chain links TRBV30 with TRBJ2-7; 8 bases match TRBD1. Trimming at V came to 1 base and at J to 1 base, leaving 9 bases not matched to a gene. The CDR3 extends over 16 amino acids. CDR1 is GTSNPN, CDR2 SVGIG, per germline (reference sequence).